This T cell receptor beta chain emerged from a study of vaccination and CD4 T cells after COVID-19. In regard to this clonotype: Its cognate antigen is unknown.

CD4+ T cells that had been cultured provided DNA sequenced with the Oncomine TCR Beta short-read assay. Genomic DNA extraction was carried out from cultured CD4+ T cells. TCRdb processed the PCR reads anew with MiXCR; each CDR3 protein has one entry. Of thousands of distinct CDR3 sequences in the sample, about 46% were seen once. Per the germline V gene, CDR1 is ENHRY and CDR2 is SYGVKD. The CDR3 sequence is 13 residues long. Deletions cut 9 bases from V and 4 bases from J, with 13 bases between. The treatment: roughly ten-day PBMC culture with coronavirus spike peptide pools or control peptides (ViraFEST assay). It was before the COVID-19 pandemic (2011-2018) that the unexposed donor's CD4+ T cells were collected. After expanding antigen-specific T cells with peptide pools, ViraFEST sequenced their TCRs.

The chain uses TRBV10-3 and TRBJ1-5; maybe TRBD1 (6 bases). Sequencing was carried out using CD4+ T cells from blood, cultured in vitro. The origin of this receptor is a human donor in good health. For the CDR3, the DNA is TGTGCCATAACCGGGACACTGAATCAGCCCCAGCATTTT. This sequence encodes CAITGTLNQPQHF.